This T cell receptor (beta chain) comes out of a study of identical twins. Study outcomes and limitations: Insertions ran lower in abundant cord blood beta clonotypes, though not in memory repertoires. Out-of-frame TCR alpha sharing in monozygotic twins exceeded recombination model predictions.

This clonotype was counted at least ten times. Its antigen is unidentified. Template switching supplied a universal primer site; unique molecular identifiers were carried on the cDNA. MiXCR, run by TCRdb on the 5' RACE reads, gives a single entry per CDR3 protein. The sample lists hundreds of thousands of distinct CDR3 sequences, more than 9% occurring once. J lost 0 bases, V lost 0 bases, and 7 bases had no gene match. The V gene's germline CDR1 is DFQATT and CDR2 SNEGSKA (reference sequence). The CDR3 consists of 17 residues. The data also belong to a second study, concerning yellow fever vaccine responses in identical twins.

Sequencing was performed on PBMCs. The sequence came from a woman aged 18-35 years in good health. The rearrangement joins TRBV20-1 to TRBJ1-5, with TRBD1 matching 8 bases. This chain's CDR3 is CSARDGRTGNSNQPQHF. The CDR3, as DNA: TGCAGTGCTAGAGATGGTAGGACAGGGAATAGCAATCAGCCCCAGCATTTT.